These T cell receptor beta chains were read from a single sample in a study of blood T cell repertoires in COVID-19. This table comes from immunoSEQ multiplex PCR, and its TCRdb copy is limited to in-frame clones, with some not included. The table has about 190,000 clones, more than 70% seen once; the top ten hold 2.5% to 3%. The specimen was peripheral blood. The receptors were sampled from a woman at least 80 years old with active or convalescent COVID-19. The CDR3 runs from the conserved cysteine through the conserved F or W. A D gene is named only where the DNA matches it firmly. Rows give clone size only sometimes, using once, few, many, or a class for an expanded clone.

>-|TRBV4-2|TRBD1|TRBJ1-4
CASSQRGQGPEKLFF
TGTGCCAGCAGCCAACGGGGACAGGGCCCCGAAAAACTGTTTTTT
>-|TRBV14|TRBD2|TRBJ2-5
CASSGLAEQETQYF
TGTGCCAGCAGCGGGCTAGCGGAGCAAGAGACCCAGTACTTC
>few|TRBV5-4|-|TRBJ1-1
CASSFDRNTEAFF
TGTGCCAGCAGCTTTGACAGGAACACTGAAGCTTTCTTT
>-|TRBV9|TRBD1|TRBJ2-3
CASSVAGQGGGTDTQYF
TGTGCCAGCAGCGTAGCGGGACAGGGGGGCGGGACAGATACGCAGTATTTT
>-|TRBV5-1|TRBD2|TRBJ2-5
CASSPSGTSGGETQYF
TGCGCCAGCAGCCCCTCCGGGACTAGCGGGGGAGAGACCCAGTACTTC
>-|TRBV13|-|TRBJ2-3
CASSSDLLGGQYF
TGTGCCAGCAGCTCCGACCTTTTAGGCGGGCAGTATTTT
>few|TRBV7-2|-|TRBJ2-7
CASSALNRFLEQYF
TGTGCCAGCAGCGCACTTAACCGGTTCCTTGAGCAGTACTTC
>-|TRBV5-6|-|TRBJ2-3
CASSFGWGADTQYF
TGTGCCAGCAGCTTCGGCTGGGGGGCAGATACGCAGTATTTT
>-|TRBV5-1|-|TRBJ1-1
CASSLRERNTEAFF
TGCGCCAGCAGCTTGAGGGAGAGAAACACTGAAGCTTTCTTT
>-|TRBV10-1|-|TRBJ1-2
CASPGHPKFLYGYTF
TGCGCCAGCCCGGGACATCCCAAATTCCTCTATGGCTACACCTTC
>-|TRBV19|-|TRBJ1-4
CASSPRGTTNEKLFF
TGTGCCAGTAGCCCTCGGGGAACAACTAATGAAAAACTGTTTTTT
>-|TRBV6-1|-|TRBJ2-7
CASSERRARAGRSYEQYF
TGTGCCAGCAGTGAACGGAGGGCCCGTGCGGGTCGATCCTACGAGCAGTACTTC
>-|TRBV20-1|-|TRBJ2-7
CSASQGIGASEQYF
TGCAGTGCTAGTCAGGGGATTGGGGCTAGCGAGCAGTACTTC
>few|TRBV10-3|-|TRBJ1-5
CAISSTSYSNQPQHF
TGTGCCATCAGTTCCACTTCGTATAGCAATCAGCCCCAGCATTTT
>-|TRBV6-5|-|TRBJ1-5
CASKRDQRQPQHF
TGTGCCAGCAAGCGAGACCAGCGCCAGCCCCAGCATTTT
>-|TRBV4-1|-|TRBJ1-2
CASSQDRLSPGGYTF
TGCGCCAGCAGCCAAGACAGGCTCTCCCCGGGGGGCTACACCTTC
>-|TRBV28|TRBD1|TRBJ1-1
CASSLWGQGLATEAFF
TGTGCCAGCAGTTTATGGGGACAGGGTTTGGCCACTGAAGCTTTCTTT
>-|TRBV7-2|TRBD1|TRBJ1-5
CASSVGQVGNQPQHF
TGTGCCAGCAGCGTAGGACAGGTTGGCAATCAGCCCCAGCATTTT
>-|TRBV6-2/TRBV6-3|-|TRBJ1-1
CASSQGSNVMNTEAFF
TGTGCCAGCAGTCAGGGGTCCAACGTAATGAACACTGAAGCTTTCTTT
>-|TRBV5-4|TRBD2|TRBJ2-1
CASSGILAGGPTEQFF
TGTGCCAGCAGCGGGATACTAGCGGGGGGGCCCACTGAGCAGTTCTTC
>-|TRBV4-3|-|TRBJ1-1
CASSQDSGKAFF
TGCGCCAGCAGCCAAGATAGCGGGAAAGCTTTCTTT
>-|TRBV5-6|TRBD1|TRBJ2-6
CASSDHTRTGEGRSNVLTF
TGTGCCAGCAGCGACCATACCCGGACAGGGGAAGGAAGGTCCAACGTCCTGACTTTC
>-|TRBV7-9|-|TRBJ1-6
CASSSGGSPLHF
TGTGCCAGCAGCTCTGGCGGATCACCCCTCCACTTT
>few|TRBV4-1|-|TRBJ1-1
CASSQGPGTEAFF
TGCGCCAGCAGCCAGGGTCCCGGGACAGAAGCTTTCTTT
>few|TRBV28|-|TRBJ1-5
CASSRGQLNQPQHF
TGTGCCAGCAGCCGAGGACAGTTAAATCAGCCCCAGCATTTT
>-|TRBV2|TRBD1|TRBJ2-5
CASSYTTGAGETQYF
TGTGCCAGCAGTTATACGACAGGGGCGGGGGAGACCCAGTACTTC
>once|TRBV10-2|-|TRBJ2-7
CASSDGGYEQYF
TGCGCCAGCAGTGATGGAGGCTACGAGCAGTACTTC
>-|TRBV10-3|-|TRBJ1-5
CAISEAGNANQPQHF
TGTGCCATCAGTGAAGCGGGTAATGCCAATCAGCCCCAGCATTTT
>-|TRBV5-1|-|TRBJ2-6
CASSFSGSGANVLTF
TGCGCCAGCAGCTTCTCGGGGTCTGGGGCCAACGTCCTGACTTTC
>few|TRBV4-1|-|TRBJ1-2
CASSQEGASPYGYTF
TGCGCCAGCAGCCAAGAGGGCGCCAGCCCCTATGGCTACACCTTC
>once|TRBV6-5|-|TRBJ1-6
CASIGQPDSPLHF
TGTGCCAGCATCGGACAGCCTGATTCACCCCTCCACTTT
>-|TRBV7-9|-|TRBJ1-4
CASRRQANEKLFF
TGTGCCAGCAGGAGACAGGCGAATGAAAAACTGTTTTTT
>-|TRBV19|-|TRBJ1-1
CASSMEITGGNTEAFF
TGTGCCAGTAGTATGGAAATAACAGGCGGGAACACTGAAGCTTTCTTT
>-|TRBV11-2|-|TRBJ1-5
CASSGDLNQPQHF
TGTGCCAGCAGCGGAGACCTTAATCAGCCCCAGCATTTT
>-|TRBV18|-|TRBJ2-7
CASSPPQAYEQYF
TGTGCCAGCTCACCCCCCCAGGCCTACGAGCAGTACTTC
>-|TRBV28|-|TRBJ1-1
CASKQGSTEAFF
TGTGCCAGTAAACAGGGAAGCACTGAAGCTTTCTTT
>-|TRBV9|-|TRBJ1-1
CASSPHRGGAGTEAFF
TGTGCCAGCAGCCCACACCGGGGGGGGGCAGGAACTGAAGCTTTCTTT
>-|TRBV6-1|-|TRBJ1-1
CASSEAPGILAEAFF
TGTGCCAGCAGTGAAGCCCCCGGGATATTGGCTGAAGCTTTCTTT
>-|TRBV9|TRBD1|TRBJ2-1
CASSVGQGGSYNEQFF
TGTGCCAGCAGCGTAGGACAGGGGGGTTCCTACAATGAGCAGTTCTTC
>-|TRBV10-3|-|TRBJ1-3
CATSTGSGNTIYF
TGTGCCACATCGACAGGCTCTGGAAACACCATATATTTT
>-|TRBV11-2|TRBD2|TRBJ2-3
CASSPLAGARTDTQYF
TGTGCCAGCAGCCCGCTAGCGGGAGCCCGCACAGATACGCAGTATTTT
>-|TRBV18|-|TRBJ1-5
CASSAAKGGGQPQHF
TGTGCCAGCTCGGCGGCGAAGGGAGGAGGTCAGCCCCAGCATTTT
>-|TRBV6-5|TRBD1|TRBJ1-2
CASTPGQGYGYTF
TGTGCCAGCACCCCGGGACAGGGGTATGGCTACACCTTC
>-|TRBV29-1|-|TRBJ1-4
CSVLAGATNEKLFF
TGCAGCGTTCTAGCAGGTGCAACTAATGAAAAACTGTTTTTT
>-|TRBV2|TRBD1|TRBJ1-5
CASSPGQGVSWQPQHF
TGTGCCAGCAGTCCCGGACAGGGGGTATCGTGGCAGCCCCAGCATTTT
>few|TRBV6-6|TRBD1|TRBJ2-2
CASSSGQGAAGELFF
TGTGCCAGCAGTTCGGGACAGGGGGCTGCCGGGGAGCTGTTTTTT
>-|TRBV5-5|-|TRBJ2-7
CASSLGQVAGEQYF
TGTGCCAGCAGCTTGGGACAGGTAGCGGGCGAGCAGTACTTC
>once|TRBV18|-|TRBJ1-3
CASALPSLSGNTIYF
TGTGCCAGCGCACTTCCCTCGTTATCTGGAAACACCATATATTTT
>-|TRBV7-5|-|TRBJ1-5
CARSSRDPAVADQPQHF
TGTGCCAGAAGCTCTCGAGATCCGGCAGTAGCCGATCAGCCCCAGCATTTT
>-|TRBV11-2|TRBD1|TRBJ2-5
CASSLTGGWQETQYF
TGTGCCAGCAGCCTGACAGGGGGTTGGCAAGAGACCCAGTACTTC
>-|TRBV4-3|-|TRBJ1-2
CASSQDLGQGLYGYTF
TGCGCCAGCAGCCAAGATTTGGGGCAGGGCCTCTATGGCTACACCTTC
>-|TRBV5-1|-|TRBJ2-5
CASSLEQVQETQYF
TGCGCCAGCAGCTTGGAGCAGGTGCAAGAGACCCAGTACTTC
>-|TRBV4-1|TRBD1|TRBJ1-2
CASSQEGQGARGYTF
TGCGCCAGCAGCCAGGAAGGACAGGGGGCGCGGGGCTACACCTTC
>-|TRBV11-1|-|TRBJ2-7
CASSLGLGYEQYF
TGTGCCAGCAGCTTAGGACTAGGGTACGAGCAGTACTTC
>-|TRBV5-1|TRBD1|TRBJ1-2
CASREQGADAYGYTF
TGCGCCAGCAGAGAACAGGGGGCGGACGCCTATGGCTACACCTTC
>-|TRBV9|-|TRBJ1-3
CASSVDPGTKRNTIYF
TGTGCCAGCAGCGTAGACCCGGGGACAAAACGAAACACCATATATTTT
>-|TRBV6-1|TRBD2|TRBJ2-5
CASSGGLAGGPWETQYF
TGTGCCAGCAGTGGAGGCCTAGCGGGGGGGCCGTGGGAGACCCAGTACTTC